The clone carrying this T cell receptor (beta chain) has at least ten counts. This record belongs to a study of T cells in Graves' hyperthyroidism and ophthalmopathy. In the study overall: Peripheral blood was taken when the disease was first diagnosed, before any treatment began.

RNA transcripts gave rise to amplified TCR beta CDR3 regions. A set of HTBI primers served as the primers for a first-round RT-PCR of the TCR CDR3. TCRdb ran MiXCR on the multiplex PCR reads and lists one entry per CDR3 protein. The sample records some 400,000 distinct CDR3 sequences, approximately 19% being singletons. Among the patients, aged 18 to 65, hyperthyroidism was newly diagnosed and had lasted under 2 months. Uncontrolled infection, other autoimmune disease, pregnancy and lactation each barred patients from inclusion. Sequencing was done on a sample of blood. This TCR came from a woman aged 18 to 35 with Graves' hyperthyroidism.

The CDR3 reads CASTPRGKYQETQYF. DNA for the CDR3: TGTGCCAGCACCCCGAGAGGGAAGTACCAAGAGACCCAGTACTTC. The V and J genes are TRBV7-9 and TRBJ2-5, with a possible D match to TRBD2 (5 bases). V was cut by 7 bases and J by 0 bases, with 15 bases left in between. Germline loops: CDR1 SEHNR, CDR2 FQNEAQ (reference sequence). The CDR3 spans 15 residues.